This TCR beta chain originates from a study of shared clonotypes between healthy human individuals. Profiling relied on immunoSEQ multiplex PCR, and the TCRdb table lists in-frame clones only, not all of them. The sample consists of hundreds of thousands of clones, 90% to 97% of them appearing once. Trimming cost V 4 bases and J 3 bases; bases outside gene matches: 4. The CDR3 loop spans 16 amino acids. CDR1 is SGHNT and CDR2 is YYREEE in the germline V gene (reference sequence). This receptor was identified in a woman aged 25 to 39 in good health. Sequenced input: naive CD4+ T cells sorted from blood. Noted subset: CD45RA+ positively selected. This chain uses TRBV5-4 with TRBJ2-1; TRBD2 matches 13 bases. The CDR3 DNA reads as TGTGCCAGCAGCCGGACTAGCGGGAGTTTCTACAATGAGCAGTTCTTC. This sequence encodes CASSRTSGSFYNEQFF.